This is a list of T cell receptor beta chains from one sample in a study of CD8 T cells in ankylosing spondylitis. A single record per CDR3 protein comes from TCRdb applying MiXCR to the 5' RACE reads. The data contain 200,000 to 300,000 distinct CDR3 sequences, 32% of them singletons. Sequencing was done on a sample of blood, either unsorted or a sorted T cell fraction (not recorded which). These receptors were taken from a male donor with ankylosing spondylitis or in good health (not recorded which). Each CDR3 is given with its conserved first and last residue. A D gene is named only where the DNA matches it firmly.

j_gene: TRBJ2-5
d_gene: -
v_gene: TRBV20-1
CDR3aa: CSARDTGVWTQYF

j_gene: TRBJ1-5
d_gene: -
v_gene: TRBV20-1
CDR3aa: CSARDPGWDSNQPQHF

j_gene: TRBJ2-5
d_gene: TRBD1
v_gene: TRBV5-1
CDR3aa: CASSPDRVETQYF

j_gene: TRBJ2-3
d_gene: -
v_gene: TRBV7-2
CDR3aa: CASSLALRGVTDTQYF

j_gene: TRBJ2-1
d_gene: TRBD2
v_gene: TRBV6-4
CDR3aa: CASSDGGGALNEQFF

j_gene: TRBJ1-3
d_gene: -
v_gene: TRBV29-1
CDR3aa: CSAVREPFGNTIYF

j_gene: TRBJ2-7
d_gene: -
v_gene: TRBV30
CDR3aa: CAWSPMGFTGEQYF

j_gene: TRBJ2-3
d_gene: TRBD1
v_gene: TRBV29-1
CDR3aa: CSVDTGGSRSDTQYF

j_gene: TRBJ2-7
d_gene: TRBD1
v_gene: TRBV5-6
CDR3aa: CASSLGRTGFPQSYEQYF

j_gene: TRBJ2-1
d_gene: -
v_gene: TRBV6-5
CDR3aa: CASRNTGEGQFF

j_gene: TRBJ2-1
d_gene: -
v_gene: TRBV15
CDR3aa: CATSREGGSGTVGEFF

j_gene: TRBJ2-1
d_gene: -
v_gene: TRBV29-1
CDR3aa: CSVAVGPSSYNEQFF

j_gene: TRBJ1-4
d_gene: -
v_gene: TRBV5-1
CDR3aa: CASSPGQPNEKLFF

j_gene: TRBJ1-3
d_gene: -
v_gene: TRBV9
CDR3aa: CASSVAGTENTIYF

j_gene: TRBJ2-1
d_gene: -
v_gene: TRBV10-3
CDR3aa: CAITPTGPLGEQFF

j_gene: TRBJ2-7
d_gene: -
v_gene: TRBV20-1
CDR3aa: CSAISTSSSYEQYF

j_gene: TRBJ2-7
d_gene: -
v_gene: TRBV20-1
CDR3aa: CSAPGTYEQYF

j_gene: TRBJ1-5
d_gene: -
v_gene: TRBV27
CDR3aa: CASRDGVGNQPQHF

j_gene: TRBJ2-3
d_gene: TRBD1
v_gene: TRBV5-1
CDR3aa: CASSSGTVADTQYF

j_gene: TRBJ2-6
d_gene: -
v_gene: TRBV12-3/TRBV12-4
CDR3aa: CASSLGSGANVLTF

j_gene: TRBJ2-1
d_gene: TRBD2
v_gene: TRBV7-6
CDR3aa: CASSTTTSGADNEQFF

j_gene: TRBJ2-3
d_gene: -
v_gene: TRBV9
CDR3aa: CASSVGGGRADTQYF

j_gene: TRBJ2-1
d_gene: TRBD2
v_gene: TRBV12-3/TRBV12-4
CDR3aa: CASSFSAGDEQFF

j_gene: TRBJ2-3
d_gene: TRBD1
v_gene: TRBV20-1
CDR3aa: CSAPSGQGASDTQYF

j_gene: TRBJ1-1
d_gene: -
v_gene: TRBV10-3
CDR3aa: CAISDLGTEAFF

j_gene: TRBJ2-7
d_gene: -
v_gene: TRBV5-1
CDR3aa: CASTPFGGPRDEQYF

j_gene: TRBJ2-3
d_gene: -
v_gene: TRBV20-1
CDR3aa: CSARPDRTTDTQYF

j_gene: TRBJ2-3
d_gene: TRBD1
v_gene: TRBV6-5
CDR3aa: CASSYGQGATDTQYF

j_gene: TRBJ1-6
d_gene: TRBD1
v_gene: TRBV12-3/TRBV12-4
CDR3aa: CASSRGQLNSPLHF

j_gene: TRBJ2-7
d_gene: TRBD1
v_gene: TRBV28
CDR3aa: CASAFQGGSSYEQYF

j_gene: TRBJ2-3
d_gene: TRBD1
v_gene: TRBV7-2
CDR3aa: CASGAGGRDTQYF

j_gene: TRBJ1-1
d_gene: -
v_gene: TRBV12-3/TRBV12-4
CDR3aa: CASSPQSVVQWAFF

j_gene: TRBJ2-3
d_gene: -
v_gene: TRBV20-1
CDR3aa: CSAIFPRITDTQYF

j_gene: TRBJ2-7
d_gene: TRBD1
v_gene: TRBV27
CDR3aa: CASRQTGTGVKYF

j_gene: TRBJ2-7
d_gene: TRBD1
v_gene: TRBV7-2
CDR3aa: CASSMGTGVYEQYF

j_gene: TRBJ2-1
d_gene: -
v_gene: TRBV5-1
CDR3aa: CASSLVSANNEQFF

j_gene: TRBJ1-3
d_gene: -
v_gene: TRBV6-1
CDR3aa: CASSPRPALTSGNTIYF

j_gene: TRBJ2-1
d_gene: -
v_gene: TRBV12-3/TRBV12-4
CDR3aa: CASSHVVHEQFF

j_gene: TRBJ1-1
d_gene: -
v_gene: TRBV6-5
CDR3aa: CASSYFGDLAEAFF

j_gene: TRBJ2-2
d_gene: TRBD1
v_gene: TRBV15
CDR3aa: CATSRDFWDRGGGTGELFF

j_gene: TRBJ2-3
d_gene: -
v_gene: TRBV11-2
CDR3aa: CASSPSVASTDTQYF

j_gene: TRBJ2-5
d_gene: TRBD2
v_gene: TRBV3-1
CDR3aa: CASTEGLEGTQYF

j_gene: TRBJ1-5
d_gene: -
v_gene: TRBV12-3/TRBV12-4
CDR3aa: CASSQGQAGWPQHF

j_gene: TRBJ2-2
d_gene: -
v_gene: TRBV12-3/TRBV12-4
CDR3aa: CASQRPTGELFF

j_gene: TRBJ2-7
d_gene: -
v_gene: TRBV20-1
CDR3aa: CSASRTGEPYEQYF

j_gene: TRBJ2-3
d_gene: TRBD2
v_gene: TRBV15
CDR3aa: CATSNLESPLAGGPLDTQYF